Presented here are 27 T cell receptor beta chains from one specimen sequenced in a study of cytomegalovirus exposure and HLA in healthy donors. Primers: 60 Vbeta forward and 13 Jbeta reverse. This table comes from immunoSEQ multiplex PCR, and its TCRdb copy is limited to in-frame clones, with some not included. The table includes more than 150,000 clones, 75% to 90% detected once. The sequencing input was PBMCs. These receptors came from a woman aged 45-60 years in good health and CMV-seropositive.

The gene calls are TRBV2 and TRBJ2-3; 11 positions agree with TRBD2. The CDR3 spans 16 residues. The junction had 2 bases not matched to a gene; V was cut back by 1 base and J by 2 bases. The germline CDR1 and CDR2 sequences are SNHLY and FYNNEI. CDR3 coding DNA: TGTGCCAGCAGTGAAGGGACTAGCGGGTCCACAGATACGCAGTATTTT. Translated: CASSEGTSGSTDTQYF.

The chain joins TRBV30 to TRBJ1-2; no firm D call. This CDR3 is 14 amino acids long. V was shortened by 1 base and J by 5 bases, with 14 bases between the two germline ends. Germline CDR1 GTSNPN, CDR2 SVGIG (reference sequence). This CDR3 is CAWSASGVPYGYTF. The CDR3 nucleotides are TGTGCCTGGAGTGCCTCGGGAGTTCCATATGGCTACACCTTC.

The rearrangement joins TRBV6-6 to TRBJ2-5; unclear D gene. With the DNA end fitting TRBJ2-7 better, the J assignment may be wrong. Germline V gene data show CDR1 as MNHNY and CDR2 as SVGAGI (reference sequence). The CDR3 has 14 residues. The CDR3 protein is CASSYSAESYEQYF. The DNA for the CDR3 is TGTGCCAGCAGTTACTCCGCCGAGTCCTACGAGCAGTACTTC.

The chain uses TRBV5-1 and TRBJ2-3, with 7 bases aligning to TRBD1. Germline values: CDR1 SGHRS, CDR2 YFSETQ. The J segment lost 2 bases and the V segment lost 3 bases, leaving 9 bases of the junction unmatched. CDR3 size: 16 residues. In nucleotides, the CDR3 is TGCGCCAGCAGCTCGCCGGGACAGCTCAACACAGATACGCAGTATTTT. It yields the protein CASSSPGQLNTDTQYF.

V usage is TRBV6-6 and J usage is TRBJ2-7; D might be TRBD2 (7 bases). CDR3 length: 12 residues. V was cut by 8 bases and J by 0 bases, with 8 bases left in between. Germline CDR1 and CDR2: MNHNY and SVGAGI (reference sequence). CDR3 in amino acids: CASGGASYEQYF. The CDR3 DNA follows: TGTGCCAGCGGGGGGGCCTCCTACGAGCAGTACTTC.

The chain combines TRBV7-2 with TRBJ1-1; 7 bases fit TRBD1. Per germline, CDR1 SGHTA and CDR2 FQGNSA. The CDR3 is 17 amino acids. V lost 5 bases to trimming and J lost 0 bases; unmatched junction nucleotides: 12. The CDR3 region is CASSRGGGQGVNTEAFF. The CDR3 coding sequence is TGTGCCAGCAGCCGAGGCGGGGGGCAGGGGGTGAACACTGAAGCTTTCTTT.

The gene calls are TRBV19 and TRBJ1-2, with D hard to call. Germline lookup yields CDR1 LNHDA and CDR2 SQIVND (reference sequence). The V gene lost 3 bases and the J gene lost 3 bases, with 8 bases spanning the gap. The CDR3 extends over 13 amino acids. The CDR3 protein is CASSMAEYYGYTF. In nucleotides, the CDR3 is TGTGCCAGTAGTATGGCAGAATACTATGGCTACACCTTC.

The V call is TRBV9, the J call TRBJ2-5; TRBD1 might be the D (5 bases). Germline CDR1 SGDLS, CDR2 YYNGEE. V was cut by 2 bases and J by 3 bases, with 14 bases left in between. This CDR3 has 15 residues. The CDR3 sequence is CASSVMTDPEETQYF. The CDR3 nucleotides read TGTGCCAGCAGCGTGATGACAGACCCTGAAGAGACCCAGTACTTC. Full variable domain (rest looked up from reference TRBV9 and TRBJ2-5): DSGVTQTPKHLITATGQRVTLRCSPRSGDLSVYWYQQSLDQGLQFLIQYYNGEERAKGNILERFSAQQFPDLHSELNLSSLELGDSALYFCASSVMTDPEETQYFGPGTRLLVL.

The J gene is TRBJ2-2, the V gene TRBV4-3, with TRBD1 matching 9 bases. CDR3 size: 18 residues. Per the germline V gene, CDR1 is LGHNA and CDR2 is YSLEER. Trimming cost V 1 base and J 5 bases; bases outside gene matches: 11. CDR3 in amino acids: CASSQVYGGTGRTGELFF. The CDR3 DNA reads TGCGCCAGCAGCCAAGTCTATGGAGGGACAGGGAGAACCGGGGAGCTGTTTTTT.

The CDR3 here is CASSSAGLYEQFF. The DNA of the CDR3 is TGCGCCAGCAGTTCAGCGGGGCTCTATGAGCAGTTCTTC. The chain combines TRBV10-2 with TRBJ2-1; 7 positions agree with TRBD2. The J segment lost 8 bases and the V segment lost 5 bases, leaving 6 bases of the junction unmatched. Germline V gives CDR1 WSHSY, CDR2 SAAADI. This CDR3 has 13 residues.

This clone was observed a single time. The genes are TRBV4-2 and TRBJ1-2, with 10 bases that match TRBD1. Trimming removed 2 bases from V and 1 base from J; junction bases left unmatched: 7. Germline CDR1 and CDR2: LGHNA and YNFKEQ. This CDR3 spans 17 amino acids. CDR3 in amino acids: CASSQPTGTGVNYGYTF. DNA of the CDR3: TGTGCCAGCAGCCAACCAACGGGGACAGGGGTTAACTATGGCTACACCTTC.

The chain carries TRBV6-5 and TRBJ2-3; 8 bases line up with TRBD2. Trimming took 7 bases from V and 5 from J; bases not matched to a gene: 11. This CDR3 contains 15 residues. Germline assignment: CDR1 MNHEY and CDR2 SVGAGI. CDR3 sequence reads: CASTAGVGSVDTQYF. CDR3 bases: TGTGCCAGCACAGCGGGAGTGGGCAGCGTAGATACGCAGTATTTT.

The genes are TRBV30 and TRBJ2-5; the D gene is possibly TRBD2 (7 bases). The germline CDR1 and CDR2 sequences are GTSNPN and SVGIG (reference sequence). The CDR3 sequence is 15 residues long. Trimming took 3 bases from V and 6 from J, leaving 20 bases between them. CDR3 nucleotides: TGTGCCTGGAGCCGACGGGGGGCTCAAGTGAAGACCCAGTACTTC. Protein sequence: CAWSRRGAQVKTQYF. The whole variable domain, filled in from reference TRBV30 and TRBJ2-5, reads SQTIHQWPATLVQPVGSPLSLECTVEGTSNPNLYWYRQAAGRGLQLLFYSVGIGQISSEVPQNLSASRPQDRQFILSSKKLLLSDSGFYLCAWSRRGAQVKTQYFGPGTRLLVL.

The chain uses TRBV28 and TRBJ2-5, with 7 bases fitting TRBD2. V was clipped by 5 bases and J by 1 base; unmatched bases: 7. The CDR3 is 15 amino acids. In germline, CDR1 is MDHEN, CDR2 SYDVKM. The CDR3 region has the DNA TGTGCCAGCAGTCTAACAGCGGGGTTCCAAGAGACCCAGTACTTC. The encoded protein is CASSLTAGFQETQYF.

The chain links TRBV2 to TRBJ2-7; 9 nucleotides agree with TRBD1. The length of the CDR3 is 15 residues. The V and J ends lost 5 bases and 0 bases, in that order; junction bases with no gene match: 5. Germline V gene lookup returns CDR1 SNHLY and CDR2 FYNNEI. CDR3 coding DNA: TGTGCCAGCAGTCTGACAGGGGGGAACTCCTACGAGCAGTACTTC. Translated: CASSLTGGNSYEQYF.

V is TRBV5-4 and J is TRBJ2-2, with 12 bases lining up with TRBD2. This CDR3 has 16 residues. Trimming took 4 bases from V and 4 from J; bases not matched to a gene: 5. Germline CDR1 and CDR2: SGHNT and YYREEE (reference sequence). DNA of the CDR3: TGTGCCAGCAGCCCGGCGACTAGCGGGAGCACCGGGGAGCTGTTTTTT. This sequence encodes CASSPATSGSTGELFF. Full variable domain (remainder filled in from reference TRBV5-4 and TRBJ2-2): ETGVTQSPTHLIKTRGQQVTLRCSSQSGHNTVSWYQQALGQGPQFIFQYYREEENGRGNFPPRFSGLQFPNYSSELNVNALELDDSALYLCASSPATSGSTGELFFGEGSRLTVL.

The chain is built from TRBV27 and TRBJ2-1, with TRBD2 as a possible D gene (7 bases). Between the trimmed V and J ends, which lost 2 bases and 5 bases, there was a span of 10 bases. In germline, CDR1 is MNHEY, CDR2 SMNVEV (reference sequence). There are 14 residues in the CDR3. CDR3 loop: CASSLAGANNEQFF. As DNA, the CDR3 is TGTGCCAGCAGTTTAGCGGGGGCAAACAATGAGCAGTTCTTC.

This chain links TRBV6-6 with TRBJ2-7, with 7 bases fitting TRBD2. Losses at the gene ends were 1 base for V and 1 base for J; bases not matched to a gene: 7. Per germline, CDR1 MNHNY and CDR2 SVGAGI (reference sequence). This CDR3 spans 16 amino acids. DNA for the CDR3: TGTGCCAGCAGTTACTATAGGAGCGGGGCTTCCTACGAGCAGTACTTC. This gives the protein CASSYYRSGASYEQYF.

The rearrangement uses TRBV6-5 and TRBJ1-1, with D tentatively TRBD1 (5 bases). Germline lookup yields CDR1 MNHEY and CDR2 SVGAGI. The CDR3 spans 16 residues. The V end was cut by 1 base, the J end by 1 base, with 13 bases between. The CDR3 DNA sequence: TGTGCCAGCAGTTACTATGGGGGGACTCAGAACACTGAAGCTTTCTTT. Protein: CASSYYGGTQNTEAFF.

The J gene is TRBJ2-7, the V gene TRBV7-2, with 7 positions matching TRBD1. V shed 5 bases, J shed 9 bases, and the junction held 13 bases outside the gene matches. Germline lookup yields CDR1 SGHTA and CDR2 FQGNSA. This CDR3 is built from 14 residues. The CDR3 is CASSRTDRPTRQYF. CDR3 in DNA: TGTGCCAGCAGCCGAACGGACAGGCCTACTCGGCAGTACTTC.

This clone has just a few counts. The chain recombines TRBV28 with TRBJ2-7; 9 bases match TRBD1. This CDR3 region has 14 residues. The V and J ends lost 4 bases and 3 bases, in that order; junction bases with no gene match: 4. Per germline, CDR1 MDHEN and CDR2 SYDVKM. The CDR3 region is CASSSDRGFYEQYF. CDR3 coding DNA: TGTGCCAGCAGTTCCGACAGGGGGTTCTACGAGCAGTACTTC.

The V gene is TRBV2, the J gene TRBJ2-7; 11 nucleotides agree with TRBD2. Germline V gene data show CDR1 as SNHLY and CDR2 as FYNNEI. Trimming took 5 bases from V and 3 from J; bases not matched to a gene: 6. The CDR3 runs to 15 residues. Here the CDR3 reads CASSLAGGLFYEQYF. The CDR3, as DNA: TGTGCCAGCAGTTTAGCGGGGGGGCTCTTCTACGAGCAGTACTTC. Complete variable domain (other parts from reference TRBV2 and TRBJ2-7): EPEVTQTPSHQVTQMGQEVILRCVPISNHLYFYWYRQILGQKVEFLVSFYNNEISEKSEIFDDQFSVERPDGSNFTLKIRSTKLEDSAMYFCASSLAGGLFYEQYFGPGTRLTVT.

DNA of the CDR3: TGTGCCATCGGACAGGAGCCGACCACTGAAGCTTTCTTT. It translates to CAIGQEPTTEAFF. V gene TRBV10-3 combines with J gene TRBJ1-1; 7 bases align to TRBD1. Germline V gene lookup returns CDR1 ENHRY and CDR2 SYGVKD. This CDR3 contains 13 residues. V shed 8 bases, J shed 4 bases, and the junction held 7 bases outside the gene matches.

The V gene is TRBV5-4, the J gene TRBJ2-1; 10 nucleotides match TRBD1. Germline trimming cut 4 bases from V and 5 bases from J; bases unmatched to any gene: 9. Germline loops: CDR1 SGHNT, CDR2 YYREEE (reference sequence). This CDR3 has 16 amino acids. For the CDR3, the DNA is TGTGCCAGCAGCCCTAAGGGACAGGGGCTCCACAATGAGCAGTTCTTC. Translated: CASSPKGQGLHNEQFF.

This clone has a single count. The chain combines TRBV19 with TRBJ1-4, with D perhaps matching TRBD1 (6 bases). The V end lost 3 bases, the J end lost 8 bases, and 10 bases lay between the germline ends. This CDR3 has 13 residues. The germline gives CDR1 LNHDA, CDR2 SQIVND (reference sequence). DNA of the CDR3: TGTGCCAGTAGTATCCCAGGGGAGGAAAAACTGTTTTTT. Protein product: CASSIPGEEKLFF. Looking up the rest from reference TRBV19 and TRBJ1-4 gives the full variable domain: DGGITQSPKYLFRKEGQNVTLSCEQNLNHDAMYWYRQDPGQGLRLIYYSQIVNDFQKGDIAEGYSVSREKKESFPLTVTSAQKNPTAFYLCASSIPGEEKLFFGSGTQLSVL.

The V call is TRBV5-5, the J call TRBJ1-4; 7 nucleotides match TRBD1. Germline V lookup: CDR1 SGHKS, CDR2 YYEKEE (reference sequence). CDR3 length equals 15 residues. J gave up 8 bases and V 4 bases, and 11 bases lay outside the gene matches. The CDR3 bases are TGTGCCAGCAGCCCAACAGGGGCGGAGAGGGAAAAACTGTTTTTT. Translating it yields CASSPTGAEREKLFF.

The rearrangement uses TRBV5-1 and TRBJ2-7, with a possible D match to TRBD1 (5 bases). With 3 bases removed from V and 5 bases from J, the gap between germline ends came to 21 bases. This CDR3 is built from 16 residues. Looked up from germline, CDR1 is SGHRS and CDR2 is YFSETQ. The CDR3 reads CASSSGQGWVSDEQYF. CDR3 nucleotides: TGCGCCAGCAGCTCCGGTCAGGGTTGGGTGTCCGACGAGCAGTACTTC.